This T cell receptor (beta chain) came from a study of technical replicates of blood from a handful of donors. Profiling relied on immunoSEQ multiplex PCR, and the TCRdb table lists in-frame clones only, not all of them. The table has roughly 93,000 clones, 95% seen once. A note on this clone: A junction end diverges from the germline sequence, so it may reflect a read error. At the DNA level, this CDR3 is encoded by other sequences in the same sample as well.

From germline, CDR1 is MGHDK and CDR2 SYGVNS. The CDR3 length is 11 residues. This clonotype was obtained from a human donor in good health. Sequencing used T cells isolated from PBMCs. The chain is built from TRBV25-1 and TRBJ1-2, with no clear D. In nucleotides, the CDR3 is TGTGCTAGCAGTGACCTCTATGGCTACACCTTC. Protein: CASSDLYGYTF.